The source of this TCR beta chain is a study of blood T cell repertoires in COVID-19. Method: immunoSEQ multiplex PCR; TCRdb's copy keeps in-frame clones and lacks some. The sample records about 130,000 clones, 75% to 90% being singletons. This CDR3 spans 17 amino acids. The chain carries TRBV21-1 and TRBJ1-2; the table's D gene call, TRBD1, was not cross checked with the DNA. TRBV21-1 is listed as a pseudogene. Sequencing used PBMCs or T cells enriched from blood (not recorded which). This clonotype was obtained from a young man who had recovered from COVID-19. This chain's CDR3 is CASSKNLGDRGNYGYTF. CDR3 nucleotide sequence: TGTGCCAGCAGCAAAAACTTGGGGGACAGGGGCAACTATGGCTACACCTTC.